The 19 T cell receptor beta chains listed next were all sequenced from one sample in a study of blood T cell repertoires in COVID-19. Sequencing used immunoSEQ multiplex PCR; TCRdb keeps in-frame clones, though not all of them. The sample consists of roughly 81,000 clones, about 83% of them appearing once. The sample comprised peripheral blood. All receptors come from a man aged 30-40 years with acute or convalescent COVID-19.

The V gene is TRBV4-1, the J gene TRBJ1-5; 7 bases are a match to TRBD1. J lost 6 bases, V lost 1 base, and 9 bases had no gene match. Germline CDR1 reads MGHRA; CDR2 reads YSYEKL. The CDR3 length is 16 residues. CDR3 coding DNA: TGCGCCAGCAGCCAAGTTGGGGGACAGATTCGTCAGCCCCAGCATTTT. Its translation is CASSQVGGQIRQPQHF.

The V gene is TRBV30, the J gene TRBJ2-7, with a tentative D call TRBD1 (6 bases). Germline-derived CDR1 and CDR2 are GTSNPN and SVGIG (reference sequence). The CDR3 consists of 13 residues. Trimming shortened V by 7 bases and J by 2 bases, and 15 bases separated the two germline ends. The CDR3 bases are TGTGCCTCAACCAACCGGGACACCTACGAGCAGTACTTC. It yields the protein CASTNRDTYEQYF.

In its sample, this clone was seen a few times. The CDR3 sequence: CASSSKKAGSYEQYF. The CDR3 DNA follows: TGTGCCAGCTCGTCGAAGAAGGCAGGCTCTTACGAGCAGTACTTC. The chain employs TRBV18 and TRBJ2-7, with D unresolved. CDR3 length: 15 amino acids. V was shortened by 6 bases and J by 4 bases, with 19 bases between the two germline ends. Germline CDR1 reads KGHSH; CDR2 reads LQKENI.

A single count supports this clone. This chain uses TRBV5-1 with TRBJ2-2, with 10 bases that match TRBD1. V lost 2 bases and J lost 5; bases outside the gene matches: 3. This CDR3 comprises 15 residues. Germline CDR1 SGHRS, CDR2 YFSETQ. The CDR3 is CASSLRTGGTGELFF. CDR3 sequence (DNA): TGCGCCAGCAGCTTACGGACAGGGGGGACCGGGGAGCTGTTTTTT.

This clone appeared a single time. The genes are TRBV28 and TRBJ1-2; 7 nucleotides match TRBD1. The CDR3 extends over 13 amino acids. Trimming at V came to 7 bases and at J to 8 bases, leaving 10 bases not matched to a gene. Germline V gene sequence: CDR1 MDHEN, CDR2 SYDVKM. CDR3 residues: CASTTTGRTGYTF. DNA of the CDR3: TGTGCCAGCACTACGACAGGGAGAACAGGCTACACCTTC.

The V call is TRBV7-2, the J call TRBJ1-5; D possibly corresponds to TRBD1 (6 bases). The CDR3 spans 14 residues. Trimming pared 8 bases from V and 2 bases from J, leaving 13 bases between. The germline V gene has CDR1 SGHTA and CDR2 FQGNSA. CDR3 region: CASQTGGGNQPQHF. CDR3 in DNA: TGTGCCAGCCAAACGGGGGGCGGCAATCAGCCCCAGCATTTT.

The chain carries TRBV11-2 and TRBJ2-3, with 12 bases identical to TRBD2. Germline loops: CDR1 SGHAT, CDR2 FQNNGV. The CDR3 totals 16 residues. V lost 4 bases and J lost 3; bases outside the gene matches: 5. CDR3 region: CASSSQTSGSTDTQYF. The CDR3 nucleotides are TGTGCCAGCAGCTCTCAGACTAGCGGGAGTACAGATACGCAGTATTTT.

This clone came up a few times. This chain connects TRBV7-2 to TRBJ1-3; 7 bases are a match to TRBD1. CDR1 SGHTA and CDR2 FQGNSA come from the germline V gene. V was clipped by 2 bases and J by 4 bases; unmatched bases: 8. The CDR3 covers 16 residues. The CDR3 spells CASSLRDSGSGNTIYF. The CDR3 DNA reads TGTGCCAGCAGCTTACGGGACAGCGGGTCAGGAAACACCATATATTTT.

This chain joins TRBV24-1 and TRBJ2-2; tentatively, D is TRBD2 (6 bases). The CDR3 contains 16 residues. Trimming took off 3 bases at V and 0 bases at J, with 10 bases between the two ends. Germline CDR1 KGHDR, CDR2 SFDVKD. The CDR3: CATSDLGTANTGELFF. The CDR3 bases are TGTGCCACCAGTGATCTCGGGACTGCGAACACCGGGGAGCTGTTTTTT.

The rearrangement links TRBV2 to TRBJ2-3; perhaps TRBD2 as D (5 bases). CDR1 and CDR2 from the germline V gene are SNHLY and FYNNEI. V shed 5 bases and J shed 0 bases, with 9 bases lying between them. The CDR3 contains 14 residues. CDR3 loop: CASSRDYSTDTQYF. In DNA, the CDR3 is TGTGCCAGCAGTCGCGACTACAGCACAGATACGCAGTATTTT.

The chain joins TRBV6-5 to TRBJ2-7; TRBD2 matches 8 bases. The ends lost 8 bases at V and 7 bases at J; junction bases unmatched: 10. Per germline, CDR1 MNHEY and CDR2 SVGAGI. The length of the CDR3 is 13 residues. CDR3 nucleotide sequence: TGTGCCAGCGACCGGGAGGGCTCGGGGGAGCAGTACTTC. Encoded protein: CASDREGSGEQYF.

The J gene is TRBJ1-5, the V gene TRBV7-2, with a tentative D call TRBD1 (5 bases). Germline lookup yields CDR1 SGHTA and CDR2 FQGNSA. Trimming removed 2 bases at V and 7 bases at J, with 9 bases between. The CDR3 spans 13 residues. For the CDR3, the DNA is TGTGCCAGCAGCTTACAGGGTGGACAGCCCCAGCATTTT. As protein: CASSLQGGQPQHF.

This chain joins TRBV29-1 and TRBJ1-2; the D gene is possibly TRBD1 (6 bases). This CDR3 comprises 14 residues. V gave up 5 bases and J gave up 0 bases, with 13 bases separating them. CDR1 SQVTM and CDR2 ANQGSEA come from the germline V gene. CDR3 region: CSVSGQSSNYGYTF. The CDR3 coding sequence is TGCAGCGTTTCCGGACAGTCTTCTAACTATGGCTACACCTTC.

On this clone itself: The junction departs from germline at one end; a sequencing error may be responsible. This chain links TRBV4-1 with TRBJ1-2; tentatively, D is TRBD1 (6 bases). CDR3 length equals 15 residues. The germline V gene has CDR1 MGHRA and CDR2 YSYEKL. CDR3 bases: TGCGCCAGCAGCAAAGAATACAGGGAAAGCTATGGCTACACCTTC. Protein product: CASSKEYRESYGYTF.

The CDR3 DNA reads TGTGCCAGCTCCGTCACAGCATTCTACGAGCAGTACTTC. Amino acids: CASSVTAFYEQYF. The V gene is TRBV6-5, the J gene TRBJ2-7; no clear D gene. Trimming took off 8 bases at V and 3 bases at J, with 14 bases between the two ends. Germline-derived CDR1 and CDR2 are MNHEY and SVGAGI. This CDR3 has 13 amino acids.

This chain connects TRBV5-1 to TRBJ2-2; D gene uncertain. From germline, CDR1 is SGHRS and CDR2 YFSETQ. This CDR3 has 14 amino acids. Trimming stripped 0 bases from V and 0 bases from J, with 3 bases between. The CDR3 here is CASSLATNTGELFF. CDR3 DNA sequence: TGCGCCAGCAGCTTGGCCACGAACACCGGGGAGCTGTTTTTT.

The V call is TRBV18, the J call TRBJ2-7, with D tentatively TRBD2 (6 bases). Per the germline V gene, CDR1 is KGHSH and CDR2 is LQKENI. The ends were cut back, 3 bases at V and 9 bases at J, with 18 bases in the middle. The CDR3 has 14 amino acids. CDR3 coding DNA: TGTGCCAGCTCACCCCCGGAGGGTTCAACTGTGCAGTACTTC. This codes for CASSPPEGSTVQYF.

J is TRBJ2-1 and V is TRBV25-1; D is unclear. Germline V CDR1 and CDR2: MGHDK, SYGVNS. V was cut by 6 bases and J by 8 bases, with 8 bases left in between. This CDR3 comprises 11 residues. The CDR3 DNA reads as TGTGCCAGCAGAGCAGGCCATGAGCAGTTCTTC. Amino acids: CASRAGHEQFF.

Concerning this clone itself: The junction departs from germline at one end; a sequencing error may be responsible. This sequence joins TRBV7-3 and TRBJ2-2; TRBD2 aligns across 12 bases. The CDR3 runs 16 residues. The germline gives CDR1 SGHTA, CDR2 FQGTGA. The CDR3 here is CASSWTSGANTGELFF. The DNA for the CDR3 is TGTGCCAGTAGCTGGACTAGCGGGGCGAACACCGGGGAGCTGTTTTTT.